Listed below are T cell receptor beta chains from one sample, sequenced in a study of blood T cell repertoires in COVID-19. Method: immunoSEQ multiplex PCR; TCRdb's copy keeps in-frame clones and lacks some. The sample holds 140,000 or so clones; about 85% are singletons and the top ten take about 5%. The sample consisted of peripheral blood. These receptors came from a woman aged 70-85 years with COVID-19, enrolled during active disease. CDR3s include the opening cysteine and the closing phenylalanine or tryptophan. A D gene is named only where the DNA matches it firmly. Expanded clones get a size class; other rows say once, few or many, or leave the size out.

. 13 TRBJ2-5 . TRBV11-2 TGTGCCAGCAGCTTAGGCAGGCAAGAGACCCAGTACTTC CASSLGRQETQYF
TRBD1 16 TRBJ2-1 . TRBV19 TGTGCCAGTAGTGGGGGGAACAGGGGGTTCTACAATGAGCAGTTCTTC CASSGGNRGFYNEQFF
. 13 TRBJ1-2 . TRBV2 TGTGCCACCAAACAGGGAAGCGCGAGTGGCTACACCTTC CATKQGSASGYTF
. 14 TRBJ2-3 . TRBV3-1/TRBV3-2 TGTGCCAGCAGCCTTGGGACTCCCACAGATACGCAGTATTTT CASSLGTPTDTQYF
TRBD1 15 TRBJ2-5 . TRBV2 TGTGCCAGCAGACCTCAGGGGGCAATGGGGGAGACCCAGTACTTC CASRPQGAMGETQYF
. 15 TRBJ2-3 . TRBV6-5 TGTGCCAGCAGATATCGGGGAGAGTACACAGATACGCAGTATTTT CASRYRGEYTDTQYF
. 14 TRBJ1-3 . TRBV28 TGTGCCAGCAGTTTATCCGGACAGGGAAACACCATATATTTT CASSLSGQGNTIYF
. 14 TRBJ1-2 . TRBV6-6 TGTGCCACCCACGGGAACAGCAAAGTAGGTGGCTACACCTTC CATHGNSKVGGYTF
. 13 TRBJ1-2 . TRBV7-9 TGTGCCAGCACAAAGGGGGAGGGCTATGGCTACACCTTC CASTKGEGYGYTF
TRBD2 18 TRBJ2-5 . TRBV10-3 TGTGCCATCAGTGCTCCCGGGTCTAGCGGGCTACTACAAGAGACCCAGTACTTC CAISAPGSSGLLQETQYF
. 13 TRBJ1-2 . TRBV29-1 TGCAGCGTTGAAGATCCCCGGGGATGGGGCTACACCTTC CSVEDPRGWGYTF
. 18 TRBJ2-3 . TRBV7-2 TGTGCCAGCAGCCTGGGGCTGGGGGGGGCGCTGAGCACAGATACGCAGTATTTT CASSLGLGGALSTDTQYF
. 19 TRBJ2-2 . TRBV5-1 TGCGCCAGCAGCTTGGAGGGGCGGGTACGGGGGAACTACACCGGGGAGCTGTTTTTT CASSLEGRVRGNYTGELFF
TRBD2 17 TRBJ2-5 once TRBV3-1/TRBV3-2 TGTGCCAGCAGCCAAGAGAGGCTAGCGGGGGGGTGGGAGACCCAGTACTTC CASSQERLAGGWETQYF
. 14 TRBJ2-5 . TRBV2 TGTGCCAGCAGAAAGAGGGGGTACCAAGAGACCCAGTACTTC CASRKRGYQETQYF
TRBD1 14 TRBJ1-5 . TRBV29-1 TGCAGCGTGAGGGACAGGGGCAGCGGTCAGCCCCAGCATTTT CSVRDRGSGQPQHF
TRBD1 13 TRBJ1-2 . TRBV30 TGTGCCTGGAGCGGGGACAGGGGTTATGGCTACACCTTC CAWSGDRGYGYTF
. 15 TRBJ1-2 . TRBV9 TGTGCCAGCAGCGGATCAGGGTCCGGGTCGGCTAGCTACACCTTC CASSGSGSGSASYTF
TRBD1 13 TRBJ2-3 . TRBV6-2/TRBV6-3 TGTGCCAGCAGTACTCAACAGGGGTTTACGCAGTATTTT CASSTQQGFTQYF
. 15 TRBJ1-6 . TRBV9 TGTGCCAGCAGCGTAGGCGACAGTAGTAATTCACCCCTCCACTTT CASSVGDSSNSPLHF
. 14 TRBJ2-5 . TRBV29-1 TGCAGCGTTGATTTAGGAGGGAGAAAAGAGACCCAGTACTTC CSVDLGGRKETQYF
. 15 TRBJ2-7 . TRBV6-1 TGTGCCAGCAGTGAATTTGGGGACACAATCCACGAGCAGTACTTC CASSEFGDTIHEQYF
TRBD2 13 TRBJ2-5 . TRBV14 TGTGCCAGCAGTGGACTAGCGGGGGAGACCCAGTACTTC CASSGLAGETQYF
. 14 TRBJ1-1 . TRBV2 TGTGCCAGCAGTGACCGGTTCATGAACACTGAAGCTTTCTTT CASSDRFMNTEAFF
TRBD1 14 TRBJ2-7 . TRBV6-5 TGTGCCAGCAGCCCGGGACAGGGGGCCTACGAGCAGTACTTC CASSPGQGAYEQYF
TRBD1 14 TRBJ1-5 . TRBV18 TGTGCCAGCTCCAAAGACAGGGGTAATCAGCCCCAGCATTTT CASSKDRGNQPQHF
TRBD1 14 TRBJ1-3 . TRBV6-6 TGTGCCAGCAGTAAGACAGGGATCGGAAACACCATATATTTT CASSKTGIGNTIYF
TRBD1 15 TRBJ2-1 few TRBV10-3 TGTGCCATCAGCAGTGGACAGGGTGGCTACAATGAGCAGTTCTTC CAISSGQGGYNEQFF
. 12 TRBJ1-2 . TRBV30 TGTGCCTGGAGCCAACAGAACTATGGCTACACCTTC CAWSQQNYGYTF
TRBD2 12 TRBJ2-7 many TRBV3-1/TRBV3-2 TGTGCCAGCAGCCACGGACTAGCGGAGCAGTACTTC CASSHGLAEQYF
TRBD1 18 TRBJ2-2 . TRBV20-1 TGCAGTGCTAGTCGGACAGGGCGAGGGGCGGCACAGACCGGGGAGCTGTTTTTT CSASRTGRGAAQTGELFF
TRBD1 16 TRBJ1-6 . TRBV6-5 TGTGCCAGCAGTTTCACACCGGGACAGCTTAATTCACCCCTCCACTTT CASSFTPGQLNSPLHF
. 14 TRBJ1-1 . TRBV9 TGTGCCAGCAGCGTAGAACAGGGATTCACTGAAGCTTTCTTT CASSVEQGFTEAFF
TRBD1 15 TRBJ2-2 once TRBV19 TGTGCCAGTAGTATCCAGGGGGCTGGGACCGGGGAGCTGTTTTTT CASSIQGAGTGELFF
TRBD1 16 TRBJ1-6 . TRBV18 TGTGCCAGCTCACCCAATGGACAGGGGGCGGGATCACCCCTCCACTTT CASSPNGQGAGSPLHF
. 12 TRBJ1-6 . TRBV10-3 TGTGCCATCAGTGAGTCCAGGGAACCCCTCCACTTT CAISESREPLHF
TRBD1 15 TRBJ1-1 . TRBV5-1 TGCGCCAGCAGCTTCCAGGGACAGCAGAACACTGAAGCTTTCTTT CASSFQGQQNTEAFF
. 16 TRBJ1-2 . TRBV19 TGTGCCAGTAGTCTCCTAACCGGGACACTCAACTATGGCTACACCTTC CASSLLTGTLNYGYTF
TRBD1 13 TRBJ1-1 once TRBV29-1 TGCAGCGCCGGGAACAGGGGAGGCACTGAAGCTTTCTTT CSAGNRGGTEAFF
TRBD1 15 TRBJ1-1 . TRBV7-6 TGTGCCAGCAGCGCCAGGACAGGGTTGGACACTGAAGCTTTCTTT CASSARTGLDTEAFF
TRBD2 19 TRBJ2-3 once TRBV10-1 TGCGCCAGACCCGGGACTAGCGGGGGGGCCGATCGGGGCACAGATACGCAGTATTTT CARPGTSGGADRGTDTQYF
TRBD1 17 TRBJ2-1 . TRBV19 TGTGCCAGTACCCGCCACGCGCCGGGACAGGGAAACAATGAGCAGTTCTTC CASTRHAPGQGNNEQFF
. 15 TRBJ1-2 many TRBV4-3 TGCGCCAGCAGCCAGATTGAGCAGTTGGAGGTTGGCTACACCTTC CASSQIEQLEVGYTF